This TCR beta chain emerged from a study of blood T cells in healthy people across ages. A note on this clonotype: Antigen unknown. The junction departs from germline at one end; a sequencing error may be responsible.

Next came a second PCR, run for about 6 to 12 cycles, which used a sample-barcoded 5' primer along with a J-beta primer mix. Each CDR3 protein gets one entry after TCRdb re-called the 5' RACE reads with MiXCR. The table lists about 900,000 distinct CDR3 sequences, approximately 59% of them singletons. Findings and caveats of the study: Researchers report that TCR beta diversity correlated strongly with naive T cell percentage.

Researchers report isolating at least 7 million PBMCs per sample. In germline, CDR1 is MNHEY, CDR2 SMNVEV (reference sequence). CDR3 size: 18 residues. Sequencing was carried out using blood. The clonotype originates from a man aged 25-45 years in good health. The V and J genes are TRBV27 and TRBJ2-1; the D gene could be TRBD1 or TRBD2 (7 bases each). CDR3 amino acids: CASSFLTSRGASYNEQFF. The CDR3 DNA reads as TGCGCCAGCAGTTTTTTGACTAGCAGGGGGGCGTCCTACAATGAGCAGTTCTTC.